What follows is one TCR beta chain and its context. Its antigen is undetermined. This CDR3 is also generated by other DNA sequences in the sample. The data belong to a study of shared clonotypes between healthy human individuals. General study findings and limits: Sampling was confined to blood; repertoires within tissues likely differ. Non-shared clonotypes had lower generation probabilities than those shared by all four donors.

TCRdb's copy holds only in-frame clones and misses some; the assay was immunoSEQ multiplex PCR. The sample consists of around 750,000 clones, approximately 79% of them appearing once. This CDR3 spans 15 amino acids. Germline loops: CDR1 SGHRS, CDR2 YFSETQ. Trimming took off 4 bases at V and 1 base at J, with 12 bases between the two ends. The sequenced material came from memory CD4+ T cells sorted from blood. Subset described: CD45RA-negative fraction. This receptor was taken from a woman in her 30s in good health. The chain links TRBV5-1 to TRBJ2-1; no definite D call. CDR3 in amino acids: CASSQDTGSYNEQFF. The CDR3 region has the DNA TGCGCCAGCAGCCAAGATACCGGATCCTACAATGAGCAGTTCTTC.